A selection of T cell receptor beta chains follows, all from one sample in a study of identical twins. One entry per CDR3 protein, called by TCRdb with MiXCR from the 5' RACE reads. The table shows 250,000 or so distinct CDR3 sequences, with approximately 8.3% occurring only once. The same sample was also used in a study of yellow fever vaccine responses in identical twins.

Sequencing was done on a sample of CD8+ T cells sorted from blood. The receptors derive from a woman aged 18-30 years in good health. Both conserved end residues are part of each CDR3. Fields, in order: CDR3 protein, CDR3 DNA, J gene, clone size, D gene, V gene. A D gene is named only where the DNA matches it firmly. A row's size may be missing; if present it is once, few, many or a size class.

CDR3aa: CSAEDPTSGANTGELFF
CDR3nt: TGCAGTGCCGAGGACCCGACTAGCGGAGCGAACACCGGGGAGCTGTTTTTT
j_gene: TRBJ2-2
abundance: .
d_gene: TRBD2
v_gene: TRBV20-1

CDR3aa: CASSGLAGWDTQYF
CDR3nt: TGTGCCAGTAGCGGACTAGCCGGATGGGATACGCAGTATTTT
j_gene: TRBJ2-3
abundance: .
d_gene: TRBD2
v_gene: TRBV19

CDR3aa: CATSDLGQGETDTQYF
CDR3nt: TGTGCCACCAGTGATTTAGGGCAGGGGGAAACAGATACGCAGTATTTT
j_gene: TRBJ2-3
abundance: few
d_gene: TRBD1
v_gene: TRBV24-1

CDR3aa: CASSLGQGAQTGANVLTF
CDR3nt: TGTGCCAGCAGTTTAGGTCAGGGGGCGCAGACGGGGGCCAACGTCCTGACTTTC
j_gene: TRBJ2-6
abundance: many
d_gene: TRBD1
v_gene: TRBV27

CDR3aa: CASSGYRVEQYF
CDR3nt: TGTGCCAGCAGCGGTTACAGGGTCGAGCAGTACTTC
j_gene: TRBJ2-7
abundance: many
d_gene: .
v_gene: TRBV7-9

CDR3aa: CASSLGLAGGQQFF
CDR3nt: TGTGCCAGCAGCTTGGGTCTAGCGGGGGGGCAGCAGTTCTTC
j_gene: TRBJ2-1
abundance: many
d_gene: TRBD2
v_gene: TRBV5-6

CDR3aa: CASSFFLPSSPGSTGELFF
CDR3nt: TGTGCCAGCAGCTTCTTCCTCCCTAGCTCCCCCGGCAGCACCGGGGAGCTGTTTTTT
j_gene: TRBJ2-2
abundance: .
d_gene: .
v_gene: TRBV5-4

CDR3aa: CATVEGIITDTQYF
CDR3nt: TGTGCCACGGTTGAGGGGATCATCACAGATACGCAGTATTTT
j_gene: TRBJ2-3
abundance: few
d_gene: .
v_gene: TRBV11-2

CDR3aa: CASSLRDGPYEQYF
CDR3nt: TGCGCCAGCAGCCTTCGGGACGGTCCCTACGAGCAGTACTTC
j_gene: TRBJ2-7
abundance: many
d_gene: .
v_gene: TRBV5-1

CDR3aa: CASSNRDSYEQYF
CDR3nt: TGTGCCAGCTCCAACCGGGACTCCTACGAGCAGTACTTC
j_gene: TRBJ2-7
abundance: few
d_gene: .
v_gene: TRBV28

CDR3aa: CASSFLQGSSTDTQYF
CDR3nt: TGTGCCAGCAGCTTCCTGCAGGGGAGTAGCACAGATACGCAGTATTTT
j_gene: TRBJ2-3
abundance: few
d_gene: .
v_gene: TRBV7-9

CDR3aa: CASSPRWTDDKLRTDTQYF
CDR3nt: TGCGCCAGCAGCCCCCGCTGGACAGATGATAAACTACGCACAGATACGCAGTATTTT
j_gene: TRBJ2-3
abundance: many
d_gene: .
v_gene: TRBV5-1

CDR3aa: CASSLNAGVGSEQFF
CDR3nt: TGTGCTAGCAGCTTAAATGCGGGAGTGGGGAGTGAGCAGTTCTTC
j_gene: TRBJ2-1
abundance: many
d_gene: TRBD2
v_gene: TRBV7-7

CDR3aa: CASTLNGPGELFF
CDR3nt: TGTGCCAGCACCCTCAACGGCCCCGGGGAGCTGTTTTTT
j_gene: TRBJ2-2
abundance: few
d_gene: .
v_gene: TRBV11-2

CDR3aa: CASSSTDQILFGRGSNQPQHF
CDR3nt: TGTGCCAGCAGCTCAACCGATCAGATACTTTTTGGTCGAGGTAGCAATCAGCCCCAGCATTTT
j_gene: TRBJ1-5
abundance: few
d_gene: .
v_gene: TRBV3-1

CDR3aa: CASSGTETGYYEQYF
CDR3nt: TGTGCCAGCAGTGGGACGGAGACAGGGTACTACGAGCAGTACTTC
j_gene: TRBJ2-7
abundance: few
d_gene: TRBD1
v_gene: TRBV28

CDR3aa: CASSFIHEQYF
CDR3nt: TGTGCCAGCAGCTTTATTCACGAGCAGTACTTC
j_gene: TRBJ2-7
abundance: many
d_gene: .
v_gene: TRBV7-2

CDR3aa: CASSFNFPMVTTVGETQYF
CDR3nt: TGTGCCAGCAGCTTCAATTTCCCCATGGTAACGACAGTCGGAGAGACCCAGTACTTC
j_gene: TRBJ2-5
abundance: .
d_gene: .
v_gene: TRBV5-4

CDR3aa: CASSPQQGGLNYGYTF
CDR3nt: TGCGCCAGCAGCCCGCAACAAGGGGGCCTTAACTATGGCTACACCTTC
j_gene: TRBJ1-2
abundance: .
d_gene: TRBD1
v_gene: TRBV5-1

CDR3aa: CASSLGPSGMSENIQYF
CDR3nt: TGTGCCAGCAGCTTAGGGCCTAGCGGGATGAGCGAAAACATTCAGTACTTC
j_gene: TRBJ2-4
abundance: few
d_gene: TRBD2
v_gene: TRBV7-2

CDR3aa: CSVAQGTYEQYF
CDR3nt: TGCAGCGTTGCACAGGGGACCTACGAGCAGTACTTC
j_gene: TRBJ2-7
abundance: many
d_gene: TRBD1
v_gene: TRBV29-1

CDR3aa: CSVWTGPTGELFF
CDR3nt: TGCAGCGTATGGACAGGGCCAACCGGGGAGCTGTTTTTT
j_gene: TRBJ2-2
abundance: many
d_gene: TRBD1
v_gene: TRBV29-1

CDR3aa: CASSLSGNPYNEQFF
CDR3nt: TGTGCCAGCAGTCTTAGCGGGAACCCCTACAATGAGCAGTTCTTC
j_gene: TRBJ2-1
abundance: .
d_gene: TRBD2
v_gene: TRBV6-2/TRBV6-3

CDR3aa: CASSYRTGNNEQFF
CDR3nt: TGCGCCAGCAGCTACCGGACTGGAAACAATGAGCAGTTCTTC
j_gene: TRBJ2-1
abundance: many
d_gene: .
v_gene: TRBV5-1

CDR3aa: CASSRSPWDTNNEQFF
CDR3nt: TGTGCCAGCAGCCGATCTCCATGGGACACCAACAATGAGCAGTTCTTC
j_gene: TRBJ2-1
abundance: many
d_gene: .
v_gene: TRBV14

CDR3aa: CASSLTDRAEKLFF
CDR3nt: TGTGCCAGCAGCCTTACGGACAGGGCGGAAAAACTGTTTTTT
j_gene: TRBJ1-4
abundance: few
d_gene: TRBD1
v_gene: TRBV6-1

CDR3aa: CASRTRGPNNEQFF
CDR3nt: TGTGCCAGCAGGACGCGGGGGCCAAACAATGAGCAGTTCTTC
j_gene: TRBJ2-1
abundance: .
d_gene: .
v_gene: TRBV7-2

CDR3aa: CASSARLTGGELFF
CDR3nt: TGTGCCAGCAGCGCCCGACTGACGGGCGGGGAGCTGTTTTTT
j_gene: TRBJ2-2
abundance: few
d_gene: .
v_gene: TRBV7-3

CDR3aa: CASRTPPTSGSFISSYNEQFF
CDR3nt: TGTGCCAGCAGAACTCCTCCTACTAGCGGGAGCTTTATTAGCTCCTACAATGAGCAGTTCTTC
j_gene: TRBJ2-1
abundance: .
d_gene: TRBD2
v_gene: TRBV6-2/TRBV6-3

CDR3aa: CSARGSDSDGYTF
CDR3nt: TGCAGTGCTAGAGGTTCCGACAGCGATGGCTACACCTTC
j_gene: TRBJ1-2
abundance: .
d_gene: .
v_gene: TRBV20-1

CDR3aa: CASSLKMPGELFF
CDR3nt: TGTGCCAGCAGCTTAAAAATGCCCGGGGAGCTGTTTTTT
j_gene: TRBJ2-2
abundance: .
d_gene: .
v_gene: TRBV7-9

CDR3aa: CASSQDYYSGANVLTF
CDR3nt: TGCGCCAGCAGCCAAGATTACTACTCTGGGGCCAACGTCCTGACTTTC
j_gene: TRBJ2-6
abundance: few
d_gene: .
v_gene: TRBV4-3

CDR3aa: CASSLGLAVGIQYF
CDR3nt: TGTGCCAGCAGTTTAGGACTAGCGGTTGGCATTCAGTACTTC
j_gene: TRBJ2-4
abundance: .
d_gene: TRBD2
v_gene: TRBV27

CDR3aa: CASSDLQGDNYEQYF
CDR3nt: TGTGCCAGCAGTGATTTACAGGGGGATAACTACGAGCAGTACTTC
j_gene: TRBJ2-7
abundance: few
d_gene: TRBD1
v_gene: TRBV27

CDR3aa: CASSPGLAGGMETQYF
CDR3nt: TGTGCCAGCAGTCCGGGACTAGCGGGGGGGATGGAGACCCAGTACTTC
j_gene: TRBJ2-5
abundance: many
d_gene: TRBD2
v_gene: TRBV12-3/TRBV12-4

CDR3aa: CASSLIPLQRSYEQYF
CDR3nt: TGTGCCAGCAGCTTAATTCCTCTTCAGCGGTCCTACGAGCAGTACTTC
j_gene: TRBJ2-7
abundance: once
d_gene: .
v_gene: TRBV11-2

CDR3aa: CAAGISNQPQHF
CDR3nt: TGTGCCGCGGGGATTAGCAATCAGCCCCAGCATTTT
j_gene: TRBJ1-5
abundance: many
d_gene: .
v_gene: TRBV12-3/TRBV12-4

CDR3aa: CSARLAGSSYEQYF
CDR3nt: TGCAGTGCTAGGCTAGCGGGTTCTTCCTACGAGCAGTACTTC
j_gene: TRBJ2-7
abundance: many
d_gene: TRBD2
v_gene: TRBV20-1

CDR3aa: CSARPLGRESGELFF
CDR3nt: TGCAGTGCCCGGCCCCTAGGGCGGGAGTCCGGGGAGCTGTTTTTT
j_gene: TRBJ2-2
abundance: few
d_gene: TRBD2
v_gene: TRBV20-1

CDR3aa: CASSSNREAHTDTQYF
CDR3nt: TGTGCCAGCAGCTCGAACCGGGAGGCGCACACAGATACGCAGTATTTT
j_gene: TRBJ2-3
abundance: .
d_gene: TRBD2
v_gene: TRBV7-9

CDR3aa: CASSLNRVGNQPQHF
CDR3nt: TGTGCCAGCAGTTTAAACAGGGTCGGCAATCAGCCCCAGCATTTT
j_gene: TRBJ1-5
abundance: few
d_gene: .
v_gene: TRBV27

CDR3aa: CASSLALAGGDNEQFF
CDR3nt: TGTGCCAGCAGTTTAGCGCTAGCGGGGGGGGACAATGAGCAGTTCTTC
j_gene: TRBJ2-1
abundance: .
d_gene: TRBD2
v_gene: TRBV12-3/TRBV12-4

CDR3aa: CASSLSRTPTKYEQYF
CDR3nt: TGTGCCAGCAGTTTATCGAGGACCCCAACTAAATACGAGCAGTACTTC
j_gene: TRBJ2-7
abundance: .
d_gene: .
v_gene: TRBV27

CDR3aa: CASSVSEGTEAFF
CDR3nt: TGCGCCAGCAGTGTTTCCGAAGGCACTGAAGCTTTCTTT
j_gene: TRBJ1-1
abundance: .
d_gene: .
v_gene: TRBV10-1

CDR3aa: CSARVPEETNTGELFF
CDR3nt: TGCAGTGCTAGAGTTCCGGAGGAAACGAACACCGGGGAGCTGTTTTTT
j_gene: TRBJ2-2
abundance: many
d_gene: .
v_gene: TRBV20-1

CDR3aa: CSVAGGSGTDTQYF
CDR3nt: TGCAGCGTTGCGGGGGGCTCAGGGACAGATACGCAGTATTTT
j_gene: TRBJ2-3
abundance: few
d_gene: .
v_gene: TRBV29-1

CDR3aa: CASSVLPRTANTGELFF
CDR3nt: TGTGCCAGCAGCGTACTCCCCCGGACAGCGAACACCGGGGAGCTGTTTTTT
j_gene: TRBJ2-2
abundance: few
d_gene: .
v_gene: TRBV7-3

CDR3aa: CSVKGVAYEQYF
CDR3nt: TGCAGCGTTAAGGGGGTTGCCTACGAGCAGTACTTC
j_gene: TRBJ2-7
abundance: many
d_gene: .
v_gene: TRBV29-1

CDR3aa: CASSLTDEQYF
CDR3nt: TGTGCCAGCAGCTTGACAGACGAGCAGTACTTC
j_gene: TRBJ2-7
abundance: many
d_gene: .
v_gene: TRBV7-9

CDR3aa: CASSAGTAPYEQYF
CDR3nt: TGTGCCAGCAGCGCGGGGACAGCCCCGTACGAGCAGTACTTC
j_gene: TRBJ2-7
abundance: many
d_gene: TRBD1
v_gene: TRBV9

CDR3aa: CSVDDYNEQFF
CDR3nt: TGCAGCGTTGACGACTACAATGAGCAGTTCTTC
j_gene: TRBJ2-1
abundance: many
d_gene: .
v_gene: TRBV29-1

CDR3aa: CASSPGTGLTNEQFF
CDR3nt: TGTGCCAGCAGCCCAGGGACAGGGTTGACAAATGAGCAGTTCTTC
j_gene: TRBJ2-1
abundance: few
d_gene: TRBD1
v_gene: TRBV6-1

CDR3aa: CSVETGIAYEQYF
CDR3nt: TGCAGCGTTGAGACAGGGATCGCCTACGAGCAGTACTTC
j_gene: TRBJ2-7
abundance: many
d_gene: TRBD1
v_gene: TRBV29-1

CDR3aa: CASSDKGPSYEQYF
CDR3nt: TGTGCCAGCAGTGATAAGGGACCGTCCTACGAGCAGTACTTC
j_gene: TRBJ2-7
abundance: .
d_gene: .
v_gene: TRBV12-3/TRBV12-4